The 6 T cell receptor beta chains reported below all come from one sample, sequenced in a study of tumor-infiltrating lymphocytes in localized non-small cell lung cancer. Sequencing was performed with immunoSEQ multiplex PCR; in TCRdb, only in-frame clones are kept and a portion is missing. The sample has around 13,000 clones, about four fifths seen once. The source material was lung tumor tissue. Receptor source: a human donor with non-small cell lung cancer.

This sequence joins TRBV10-1 and TRBJ1-5; possibly TRBD1 for D (6 bases). The germline gives CDR1 WNHNN, CDR2 SYGVQD (reference sequence). Trimming shortened V by 3 bases and J by 6 bases, and 9 bases separated the two germline ends. The CDR3 length is 13 residues. For the CDR3, the DNA is TGCGCCAGCAGTGACGGCAGGGGTCAGCCCCAGCATTTT. As protein: CASSDGRGQPQHF.

CDR3 amino acids: CASSIGEPGQGYEQYF. The CDR3 DNA reads as TGTGCCAGTAGTATAGGGGAGCCGGGACAGGGCTACGAGCAGTACTTC. The chain carries TRBV19 and TRBJ2-7, with TRBD1 matching 9 bases. J gave up 3 bases and V 1 base, and 7 bases lay outside the gene matches. CDR1 is LNHDA, CDR2 SQIVND, per germline (reference sequence). There are 16 residues in the CDR3.

The chain has TRBV18 and TRBJ1-1; no definite D call. V dropped 2 bases and J dropped 1 base, with 8 bases sitting between them. This CDR3 comprises 14 residues. The germline gives CDR1 KGHSH, CDR2 LQKENI. This CDR3 is CASSPTRGNTEAFF. The CDR3, as DNA: TGTGCCAGCTCACCAACCCGGGGGAACACTGAAGCTTTCTTT.

The chain combines TRBV7-2 with TRBJ2-7; 8 nucleotides agree with TRBD2. Germline V gene data show CDR1 as SGHTA and CDR2 as FQGNSA. This CDR3 has 15 residues. With V trimmed by 5 bases and J by 0 bases, 6 bases remained unmatched. In nucleotides, the CDR3 is TGTGCCAGCAGCCAGACTAGCGTGATCTCCTACGAGCAGTACTTC. Translation gives CASSQTSVISYEQYF.

The rearrangement joins TRBV5-1 to TRBJ1-6; D unresolved. Trimming cost V 0 bases and J 12 bases, with 7 bases left between them. Per germline, CDR1 SGHRS and CDR2 YFSETQ. The CDR3 is 12 amino acids. CDR3 amino acids: CASSLALGPLHF. The DNA for the CDR3 is TGCGCCAGCAGCTTGGCCTTGGGACCCCTCCACTTT.

The CDR3 is CAGMVNTEAFF. The CDR3 region has the DNA TGTGCCGGCATGGTGAACACTGAAGCTTTCTTT. The chain has TRBV2 and TRBJ1-1, with D uncertain. The CDR3 length is 11 residues. Germline V gene sequence: CDR1 SNHLY, CDR2 FYNNEI. V dropped 11 bases and J dropped 0 bases, with 7 bases sitting between them.